This TCR beta chain was identified during a study of control samples from healthy donors and cancer patients. The CDR3 sequence is 14 residues long. CDR1 is SGHDT and CDR2 is YYEEEE in the germline V gene. Trimming at V came to 4 bases and at J to 5 bases, leaving 8 bases not matched to a gene. The method was immunoSEQ multiplex PCR; TCRdb's version includes in-frame clones alone and lacks a portion of them. This repertoire shows more than 50,000 clones, nearly 90% found once; its top ten account for approximately 3.8%. The receptor comes from a man aged 45 to 65 in good health. Sequenced input: blood. V gene TRBV5-6 combines with J gene TRBJ2-5, with 7 bases lining up with TRBD1. CDR3: CASSATGVRETQYF. The CDR3 nucleotides are TGTGCCAGCAGCGCCACAGGGGTCAGGGAGACCCAGTACTTC.